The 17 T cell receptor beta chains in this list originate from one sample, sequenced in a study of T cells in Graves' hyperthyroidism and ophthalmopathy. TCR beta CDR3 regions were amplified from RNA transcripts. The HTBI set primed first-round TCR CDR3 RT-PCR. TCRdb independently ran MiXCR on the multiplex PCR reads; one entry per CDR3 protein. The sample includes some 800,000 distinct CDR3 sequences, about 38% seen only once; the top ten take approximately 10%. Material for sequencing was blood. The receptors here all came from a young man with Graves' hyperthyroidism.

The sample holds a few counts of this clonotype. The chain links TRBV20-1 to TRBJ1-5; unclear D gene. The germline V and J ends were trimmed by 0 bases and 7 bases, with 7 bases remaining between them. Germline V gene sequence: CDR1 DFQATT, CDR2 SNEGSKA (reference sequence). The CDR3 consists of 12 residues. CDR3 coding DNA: TGCAGTGCTAGAGAGGAAAACCAGCCCCAGCATTTT. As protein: CSAREENQPQHF.

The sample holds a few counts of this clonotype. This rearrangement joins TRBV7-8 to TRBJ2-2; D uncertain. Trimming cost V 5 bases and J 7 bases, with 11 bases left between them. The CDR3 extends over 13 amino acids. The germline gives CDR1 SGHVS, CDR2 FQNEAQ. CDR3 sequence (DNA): TGTGCCAGCAGCCCACACCCCGGCGGGGAGCTGTTTTTT. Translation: CASSPHPGGELFF.

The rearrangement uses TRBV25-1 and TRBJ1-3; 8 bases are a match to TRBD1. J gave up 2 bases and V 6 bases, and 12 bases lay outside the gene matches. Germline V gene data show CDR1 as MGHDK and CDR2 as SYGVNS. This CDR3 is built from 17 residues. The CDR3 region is CASSEGRGHSTGNTIYF. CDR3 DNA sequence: TGTGCCAGCAGCGAGGGCAGGGGGCATTCAACTGGAAACACCATATATTTT.

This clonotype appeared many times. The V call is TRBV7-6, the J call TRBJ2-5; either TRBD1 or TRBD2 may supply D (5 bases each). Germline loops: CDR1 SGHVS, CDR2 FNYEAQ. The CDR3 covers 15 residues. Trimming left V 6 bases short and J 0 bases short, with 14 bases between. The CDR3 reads CASSRRGGYQETQYF. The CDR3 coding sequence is TGTGCCAGCAGTCGCCGGGGCGGATACCAAGAGACCCAGTACTTC.

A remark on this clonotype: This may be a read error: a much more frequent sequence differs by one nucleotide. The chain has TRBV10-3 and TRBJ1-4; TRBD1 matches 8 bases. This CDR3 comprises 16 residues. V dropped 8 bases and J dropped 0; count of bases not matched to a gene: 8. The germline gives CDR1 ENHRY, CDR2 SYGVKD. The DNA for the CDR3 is TGTGCCATCGGGTCCCGGGACAGGACAACTAATGAAAAACTGTTTTTT. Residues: CAIGSRDRTTNEKLFF.

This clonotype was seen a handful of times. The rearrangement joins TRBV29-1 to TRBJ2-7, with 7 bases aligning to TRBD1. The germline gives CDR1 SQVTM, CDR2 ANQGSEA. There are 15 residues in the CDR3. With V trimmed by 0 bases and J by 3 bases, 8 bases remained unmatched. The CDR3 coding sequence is TGCAGCGTTGAAGAACTACAGGGGAAGGACTACGAGCAGTACTTC. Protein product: CSVEELQGKDYEQYF.

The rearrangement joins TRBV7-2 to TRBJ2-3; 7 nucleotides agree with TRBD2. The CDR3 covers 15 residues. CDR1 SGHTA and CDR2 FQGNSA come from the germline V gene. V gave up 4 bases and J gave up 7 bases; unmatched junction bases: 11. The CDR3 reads CASSYTGGRYYTQYF. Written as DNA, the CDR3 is TGTGCCAGCAGCTACACCGGGGGGAGGTACTATACGCAGTATTTT.

As DNA, the CDR3 is TGTGCCAGCAGCGTTCACCCCGGGACAGGGGGCAATCAGCCCCAGCATTTT. Protein sequence: CASSVHPGTGGNQPQHF. This chain uses TRBV7-2 with TRBJ1-5; 10 nucleotides line up with TRBD1. This CDR3 has 17 amino acids. V was pared by 5 bases and J by 2 bases, with 9 bases of the junction left unmatched. Per germline, CDR1 SGHTA and CDR2 FQGNSA.

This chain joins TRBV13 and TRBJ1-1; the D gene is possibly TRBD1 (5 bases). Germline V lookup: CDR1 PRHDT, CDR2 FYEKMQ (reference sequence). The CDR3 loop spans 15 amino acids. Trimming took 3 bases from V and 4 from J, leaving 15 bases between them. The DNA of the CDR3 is TGTGCCAGCAGCTTGATTACGACAGTCTTCACTGAAGCTTTCTTT. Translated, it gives CASSLITTVFTEAFF.

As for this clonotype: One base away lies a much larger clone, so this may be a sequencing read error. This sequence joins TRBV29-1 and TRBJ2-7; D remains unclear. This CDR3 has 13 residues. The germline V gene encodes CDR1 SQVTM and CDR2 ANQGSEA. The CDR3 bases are TGCTGCGTTGATGGCGAAAACCCCTACGAGCAGTACTTC. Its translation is CCVDGENPYEQYF.

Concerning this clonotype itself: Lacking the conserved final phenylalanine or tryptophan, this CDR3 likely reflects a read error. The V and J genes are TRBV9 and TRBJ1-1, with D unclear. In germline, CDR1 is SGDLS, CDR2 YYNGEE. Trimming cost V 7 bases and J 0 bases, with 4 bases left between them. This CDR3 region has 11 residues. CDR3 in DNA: TGTGCCAGCGTCCTGAACACTGAAGCTTTCCTT. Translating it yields CASVLNTEAFL.

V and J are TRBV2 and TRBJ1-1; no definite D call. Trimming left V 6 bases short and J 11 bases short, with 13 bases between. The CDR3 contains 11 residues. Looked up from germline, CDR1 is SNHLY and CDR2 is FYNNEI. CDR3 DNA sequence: TGTGCCAGCAGCGACGACTCTTATGCTTTCTTT. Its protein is CASSDDSYAFF.

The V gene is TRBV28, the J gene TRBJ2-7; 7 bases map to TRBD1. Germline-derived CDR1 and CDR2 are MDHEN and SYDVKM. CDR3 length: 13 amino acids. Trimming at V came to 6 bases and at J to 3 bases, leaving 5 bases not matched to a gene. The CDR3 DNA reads TGTGCCAGCAGCCCGGGACAGCGCTACGAGCAGTACTTC. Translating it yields CASSPGQRYEQYF. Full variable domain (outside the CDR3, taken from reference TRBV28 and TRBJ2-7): DVKVTQSSRYLVKRTGEKVFLECVQDMDHENMFWYRQDPGLGLRLIYFSYDVKMKEKGDIPEGYSVSREKKERFSLILESASTNQTSMYLCASSPGQRYEQYFGPGTRLTVT.

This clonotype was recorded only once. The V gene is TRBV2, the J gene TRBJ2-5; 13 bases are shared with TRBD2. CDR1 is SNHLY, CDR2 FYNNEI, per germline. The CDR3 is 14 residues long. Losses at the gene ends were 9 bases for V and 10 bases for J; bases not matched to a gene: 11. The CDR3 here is CARTSGRSPEGQYF. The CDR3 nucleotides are TGTGCCAGGACTAGCGGGAGGAGTCCTGAGGGCCAGTACTTC.

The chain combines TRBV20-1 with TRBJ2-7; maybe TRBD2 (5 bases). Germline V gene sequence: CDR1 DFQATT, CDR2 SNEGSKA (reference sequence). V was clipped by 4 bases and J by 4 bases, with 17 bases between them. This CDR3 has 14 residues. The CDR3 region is CSAIPPGLRYEQYF. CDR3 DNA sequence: TGCAGTGCTATCCCCCCAGGACTTAGATACGAGCAGTACTTC.

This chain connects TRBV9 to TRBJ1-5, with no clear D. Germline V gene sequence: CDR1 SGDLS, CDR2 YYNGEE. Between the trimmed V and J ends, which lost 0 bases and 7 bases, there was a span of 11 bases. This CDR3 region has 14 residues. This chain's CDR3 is CASSVGRVGQPQHF. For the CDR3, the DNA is TGTGCCAGCAGCGTAGGAAGGGTAGGCCAGCCCCAGCATTTT.

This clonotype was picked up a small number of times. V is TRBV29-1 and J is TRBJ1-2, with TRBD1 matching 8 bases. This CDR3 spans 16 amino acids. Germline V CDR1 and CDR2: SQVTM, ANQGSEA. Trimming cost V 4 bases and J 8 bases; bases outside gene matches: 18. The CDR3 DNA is TGCAGCGTTGCCCCTGTGGACAGGGAGGTTTTGAGCGGCTACACCTTC. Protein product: CSVAPVDREVLSGYTF.